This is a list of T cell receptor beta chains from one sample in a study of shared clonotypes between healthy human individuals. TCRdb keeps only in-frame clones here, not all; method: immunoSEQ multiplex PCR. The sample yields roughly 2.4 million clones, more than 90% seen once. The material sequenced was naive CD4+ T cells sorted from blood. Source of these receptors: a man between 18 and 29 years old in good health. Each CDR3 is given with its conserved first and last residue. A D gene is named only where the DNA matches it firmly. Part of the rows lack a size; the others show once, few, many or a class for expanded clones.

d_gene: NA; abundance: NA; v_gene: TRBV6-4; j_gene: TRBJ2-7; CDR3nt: TGTGCCAGCAGTGGGCCCTGGGGGGCGGACTACGAGCAGTACTTC; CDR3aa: CASSGPWGADYEQYF
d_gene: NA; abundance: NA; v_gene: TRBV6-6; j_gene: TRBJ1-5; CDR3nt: TGTGCCAGCAGTTATTCGGTCAATCAGCCCCAGCATTTT; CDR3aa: CASSYSVNQPQHF
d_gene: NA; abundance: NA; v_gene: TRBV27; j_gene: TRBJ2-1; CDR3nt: TGTGCCAGCAGTTTCCCGGGACGCCACCGGGATGAGCAGTTCTTC; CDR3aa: CASSFPGRHRDEQFF
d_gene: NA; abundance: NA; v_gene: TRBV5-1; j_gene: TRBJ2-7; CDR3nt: TGCGCCAGCAGACGACAGGAAGGGTCCTACGAGCAGTACTTC; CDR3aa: CASRRQEGSYEQYF
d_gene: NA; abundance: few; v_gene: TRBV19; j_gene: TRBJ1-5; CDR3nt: TGTGCCAGTAGCCGACCCCTTAGCAATCAGCCCCAGCATTTT; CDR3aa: CASSRPLSNQPQHF
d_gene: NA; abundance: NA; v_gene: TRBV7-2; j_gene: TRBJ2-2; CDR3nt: TGTGCCAGCAGCTTAGCGCTCGAAGGGGAGCTGTTTTTT; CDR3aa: CASSLALEGELFF
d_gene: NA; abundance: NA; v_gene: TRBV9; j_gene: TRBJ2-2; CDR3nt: TGTGCCAGCGGACGGGAGCCGTGGAACACCGGGGAGCTGTTTTTT; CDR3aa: CASGREPWNTGELFF
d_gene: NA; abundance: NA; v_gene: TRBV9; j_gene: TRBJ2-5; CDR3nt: TGTGCCAGCAGCGTAGGGGTAGGGAAGGGAGAGACCCAGTACTTC; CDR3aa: CASSVGVGKGETQYF
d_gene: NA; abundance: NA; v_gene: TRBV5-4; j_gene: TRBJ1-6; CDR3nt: TGTGCCAGCAGCTTAGTTGGGCAGGGAGATTCACCCCTCCACTTT; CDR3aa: CASSLVGQGDSPLHF
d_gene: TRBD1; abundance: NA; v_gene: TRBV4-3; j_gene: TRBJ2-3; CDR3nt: TGCGCCAGCAAGGACAGGGTTCGGGCAGATACGCAGTATTTT; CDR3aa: CASKDRVRADTQYF
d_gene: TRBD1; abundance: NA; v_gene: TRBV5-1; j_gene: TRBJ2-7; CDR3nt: TGCGCCAGCAGCCCTACCGGGACAGGGTTTTACGAGCAGTACTTC; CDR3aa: CASSPTGTGFYEQYF
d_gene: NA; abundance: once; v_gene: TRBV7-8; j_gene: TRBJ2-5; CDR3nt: TGTGCCAGCAGCTTGAGAGGGCGAGAGACCCAGTACTTC; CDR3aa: CASSLRGRETQYF
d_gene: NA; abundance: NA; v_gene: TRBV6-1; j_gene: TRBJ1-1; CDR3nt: TGTGCCGGTCATGGCCAGTTGAACACTGAAGCTTTCTTT; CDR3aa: CAGHGQLNTEAFF
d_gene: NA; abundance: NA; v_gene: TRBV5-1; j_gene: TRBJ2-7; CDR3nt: TGCGCCAGCAGCTTGGTAGGGCCAACCTACGAGCAGTACTTC; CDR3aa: CASSLVGPTYEQYF
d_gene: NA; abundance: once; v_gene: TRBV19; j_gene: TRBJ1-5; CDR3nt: TGTGCCAGTAGTAGGTTTGACAGAAATCAGCCCCAGCATTTT; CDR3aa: CASSRFDRNQPQHF
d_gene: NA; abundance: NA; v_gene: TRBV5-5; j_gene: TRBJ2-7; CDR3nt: TGTGCCAGCAGCTTGTCCCAGGGATCCTACGAGCAGTACTTC; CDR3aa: CASSLSQGSYEQYF
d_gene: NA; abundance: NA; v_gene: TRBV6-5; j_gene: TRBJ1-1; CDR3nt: TGTGCCAGCAGTTACAAGAGTCCGGGGCTCACTGAAGCTTTCTTT; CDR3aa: CASSYKSPGLTEAFF
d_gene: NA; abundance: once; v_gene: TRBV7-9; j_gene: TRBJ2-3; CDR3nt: TGTGCCAGCAGTCGGGACCTCGCCTGGTTGGGGCAGTATTTT; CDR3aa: CASSRDLAWLGQYF
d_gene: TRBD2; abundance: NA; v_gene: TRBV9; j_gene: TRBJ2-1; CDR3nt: TGTGCCAGCAGCCCTCCCCCCGGACTAGAGGGGAATGAGCAGTTCTTC; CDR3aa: CASSPPPGLEGNEQFF
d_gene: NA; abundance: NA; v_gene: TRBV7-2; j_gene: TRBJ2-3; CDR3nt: TGTGCCAGCAGCTTAGATTTAGGCTTGCGGTATTTT; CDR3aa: CASSLDLGLRYF
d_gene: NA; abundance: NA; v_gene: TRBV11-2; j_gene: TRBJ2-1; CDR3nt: TGTGCCAGCAGCAATGACGGGACTCGCTACAATGAGCAGTTCTTC; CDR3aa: CASSNDGTRYNEQFF
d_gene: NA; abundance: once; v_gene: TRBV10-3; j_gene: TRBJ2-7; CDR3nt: TGTGCCATCCGACGGACAGACTACGAGCAGTACTTC; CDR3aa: CAIRRTDYEQYF
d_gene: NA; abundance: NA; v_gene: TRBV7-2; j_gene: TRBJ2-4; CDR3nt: TGTGCCAGCAGCTTAGGGGGCTCCAAAAACATTCAGTACTTC; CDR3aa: CASSLGGSKNIQYF
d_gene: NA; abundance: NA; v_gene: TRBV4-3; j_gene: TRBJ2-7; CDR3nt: TGCGCCAGCAGCCAAGACTGGGGGCCGAGCTCCTACGAGCAGTACTTC; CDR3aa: CASSQDWGPSSYEQYF
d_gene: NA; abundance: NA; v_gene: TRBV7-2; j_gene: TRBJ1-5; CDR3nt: TGTGCCAGCAGTCCACACGCTGGGGGTCTTATGCAGCCCCAGCATTTT; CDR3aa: CASSPHAGGLMQPQHF
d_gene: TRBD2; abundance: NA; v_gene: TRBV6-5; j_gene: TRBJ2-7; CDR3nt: TGTGCCAGCAACTTAGCGGGAGGAGGATACGAGCAGTACTTC; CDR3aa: CASNLAGGGYEQYF
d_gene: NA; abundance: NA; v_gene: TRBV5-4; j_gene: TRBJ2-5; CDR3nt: TGTGCCAGCAGCTTGGCCGGGGTCAGAGAACAAGAGACCCAGTACTTC; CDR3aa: CASSLAGVREQETQYF
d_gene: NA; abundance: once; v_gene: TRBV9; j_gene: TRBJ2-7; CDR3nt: TGTGCCAGCAGCGTAGATTTAGGAGACTACGAGCAGTACTTC; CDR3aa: CASSVDLGDYEQYF
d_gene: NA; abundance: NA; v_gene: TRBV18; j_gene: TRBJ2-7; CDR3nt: TGTGCCAGCTCTCCCCCCGGGCCCATCTACGAGCAGTACTTC; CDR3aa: CASSPPGPIYEQYF
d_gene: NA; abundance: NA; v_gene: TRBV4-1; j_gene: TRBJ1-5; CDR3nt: TGCGCCAGCAGCCAAGAAGCAGGGAAACAGCCCCAGCATTTT; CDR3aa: CASSQEAGKQPQHF
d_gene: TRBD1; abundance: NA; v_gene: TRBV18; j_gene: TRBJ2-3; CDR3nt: TGTGCCAGCTCAAGCAACAGGGGGCAGGCGGATACGCAGTATTTT; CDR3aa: CASSSNRGQADTQYF
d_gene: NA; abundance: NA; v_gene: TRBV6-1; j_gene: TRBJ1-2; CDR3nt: TGTGCCAGCAGTGAATCGGGGGGATACTATGGCTACACCTTC; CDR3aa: CASSESGGYYGYTF
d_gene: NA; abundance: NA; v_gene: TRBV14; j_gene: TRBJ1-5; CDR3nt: TGTGCCAGCAGTCGCCCACACAGACTGTATAGCAATCAGCCCCAGCATTTT; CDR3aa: CASSRPHRLYSNQPQHF